Given below is one TCR beta chain in context. This entry comes from a study of blood T cell repertoires in COVID-19. Exposed participants encountered a COVID-19 case during the 2 weeks preceding study entry. Source study methods: Reference gene primers were amplified, and this amplification served to estimate nucleated cell counts. The protocol was immunoSEQ multiplex PCR, while the TCRdb copy is restricted to in-frame clones and leaves out a portion. For V, J and clone size, that table is used; D and trimming come from the DNA. The sample has more than 300,000 clones; 90% are singletons. J was trimmed by 5 bases and V by 2 bases; bases with no gene match: 12. CDR3 size: 17 residues. Germline loops: CDR1 SGHRS, CDR2 YFSETQ.

The TCR comes from a woman between 25 and 40 years old who had been exposed to COVID-19. The chain couples TRBV5-1 to TRBJ2-1; 8 positions agree with TRBD1. The sample was PBMCs or T cells enriched from blood (not recorded which). CDR3 DNA: TGCGCCAGCAGCTTAATCCCCGGGACAGGAGGTGACAATGAGCAGTTCTTC. It translates to CASSLIPGTGGDNEQFF.